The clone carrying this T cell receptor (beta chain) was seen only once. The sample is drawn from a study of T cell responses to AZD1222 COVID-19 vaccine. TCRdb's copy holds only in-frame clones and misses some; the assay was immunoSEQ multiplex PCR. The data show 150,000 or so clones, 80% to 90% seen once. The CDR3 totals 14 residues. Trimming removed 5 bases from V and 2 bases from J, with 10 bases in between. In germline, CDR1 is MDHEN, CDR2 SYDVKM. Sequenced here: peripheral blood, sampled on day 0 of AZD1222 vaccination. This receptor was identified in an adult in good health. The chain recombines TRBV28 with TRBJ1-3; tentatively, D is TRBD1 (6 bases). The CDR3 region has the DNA TGTGCCAGCAGTCCCAGGGGACCTGGAAACACCATATATTTT. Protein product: CASSPRGPGNTIYF. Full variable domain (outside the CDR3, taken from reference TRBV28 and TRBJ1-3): DVKVTQSSRYLVKRTGEKVFLECVQDMDHENMFWYRQDPGLGLRLIYFSYDVKMKEKGDIPEGYSVSREKKERFSLILESASTNQTSMYLCASSPRGPGNTIYFGEGSWLTVV.